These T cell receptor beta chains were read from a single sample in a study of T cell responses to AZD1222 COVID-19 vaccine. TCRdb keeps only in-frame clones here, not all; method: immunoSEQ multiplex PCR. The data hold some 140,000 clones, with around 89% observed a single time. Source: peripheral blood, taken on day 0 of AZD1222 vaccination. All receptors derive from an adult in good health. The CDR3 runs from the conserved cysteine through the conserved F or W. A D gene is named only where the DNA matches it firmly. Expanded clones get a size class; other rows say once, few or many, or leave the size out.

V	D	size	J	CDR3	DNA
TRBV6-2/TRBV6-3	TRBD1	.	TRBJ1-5	CASSRDRGTIQPQHF	TGTGCCAGCAGTCGGGACAGGGGGACGATTCAGCCCCAGCATTTT
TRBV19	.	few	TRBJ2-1	CASSGTRVANEQFF	TGTGCCAGTAGTGGGACCAGGGTCGCGAATGAGCAGTTCTTC
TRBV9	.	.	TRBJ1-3	CASSVGAGNGNTIYF	TGTGCCAGCAGCGTAGGGGCAGGGAATGGAAACACCATATATTTT
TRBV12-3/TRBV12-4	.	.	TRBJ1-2	CASSLGQNYGYTF	TGTGCCAGCAGTTTAGGCCAGAACTATGGCTACACCTTC
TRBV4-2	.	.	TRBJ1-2	CASSQEWGRNYGYTF	TGTGCCAGCAGCCAAGAGTGGGGACGGAACTATGGCTACACCTTC
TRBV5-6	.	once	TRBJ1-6	CASSLSIGNSPLHF	TGTGCCAGCAGCTTATCAATTGGGAATTCACCCCTCCACTTT
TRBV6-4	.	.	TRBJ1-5	CASSMDGNQPQHF	TGTGCCAGCAGCATGGACGGGAATCAGCCCCAGCATTTT
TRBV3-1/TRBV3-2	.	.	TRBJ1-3	CASSPGQGNTIYF	TGTGCCAGCAGCCCCGGCCAGGGGAACACCATATATTTT
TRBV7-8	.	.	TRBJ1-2	CASSVGVNYGYTF	TGTGCCAGCAGCGTAGGGGTAAACTATGGCTACACCTTC
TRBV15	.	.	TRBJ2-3	CATSGGGAGADTQYF	TGTGCCACCAGCGGTGGGGGGGCAGGGGCGGATACGCAGTATTTT
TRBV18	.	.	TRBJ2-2	CASSYDTGELFF	TGTGCCAGCTCATATGACACCGGGGAGCTGTTTTTT
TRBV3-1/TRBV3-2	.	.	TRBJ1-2	CASRGTEEGYTF	TGTGCCAGCAGAGGGACCGAAGAGGGCTACACCTTC
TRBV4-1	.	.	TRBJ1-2	CASSQATGPNYGYTF	TGCGCCAGCAGCCAGGCAACAGGGCCTAACTATGGCTACACCTTC